These 21 T cell receptor beta chains were all obtained from the same sample, sequenced in a study of prognosis after radiotherapy for stage I lung cancer. By two-round multiplex PCR, the TCR beta CDR3 was amplified from genomic DNA. Primers specific to each TRBV and TRBJ gene drove first-round PCR. TCRdb redid the calling of the multiplex PCR reads with MiXCR, one entry per CDR3 protein. The sample gives approximately 30,000 distinct CDR3 sequences, around 29% of which show up once; about an eighth is in the top ten. Sequencing used PBMCs, obtained before or after stereotactic body radiation therapy (not recorded which). These receptors came from a donor of 50 years or more with non-small cell lung cancer.

This clonotype appeared many times. The V gene is TRBV5-1, the J gene TRBJ2-5; 9 bases line up with TRBD2. After removal of 1 base from V and 4 bases from J, the junction contained 8 bases not matched to a gene. In germline, CDR1 is SGHRS, CDR2 YFSETQ. The CDR3 spans 16 residues. CDR3 nucleotides: TGCGCCAGCAGCTTGCAGTCTAGCGGGGTAGGAGAGACCCAGTACTTC. Its protein product is CASSLQSSGVGETQYF.

This clonotype was recorded at least ten times. The J gene is TRBJ1-1, the V gene TRBV10-2; D remains ambiguous. The V gene lost 7 bases and the J gene lost 10 bases, with 25 bases spanning the gap. The germline gives CDR1 WSHSY, CDR2 SAAADI. The CDR3 length is 15 residues. CDR3 region: CASKARPVLDPLAFF. The DNA for the CDR3 is TGCGCCAGCAAGGCCCGGCCAGTACTTGATCCTTTAGCTTTCTTT.

The rearrangement joins TRBV28 to TRBJ2-7; D remains ambiguous. Germline V lookup: CDR1 MDHEN, CDR2 SYDVKM. Trimming cost V 10 bases and J 3 bases, with 22 bases left between them. The CDR3 covers 15 residues. CDR3 nucleotides: TGTGCCACCCAAAGCCTAGGGAAAGGGTTCTACGAGCAGTACTTC. This translates into CATQSLGKGFYEQYF.

This clonotype was detected many times. The chain is built from TRBV7-6 and TRBJ2-3; no firm D call. The germline V gene has CDR1 SGHVS and CDR2 FNYEAQ. CDR3 size: 14 residues. V was trimmed by 1 base and J by 0 bases, leaving 5 bases between them. The CDR3 sequence: CASSLERSTDTQYF. The CDR3 DNA reads TGTGCCAGCAGCTTAGAGCGAAGCACAGATACGCAGTATTTT. Based on the CDR3 plus reference TRBV7-6 and TRBJ2-3, the full variable domain is GAGVSQSPRYKVTKRGQDVALRCDPISGHVSLYWYRQALGQGPEFLTYFNYEAQQDKSGLPNDRFSAERPEGSISTLTIQRTEQRDSAMYRCASSLERSTDTQYFGPGTRLTVL.

The rearrangement links TRBV18 to TRBJ1-1; D remains unclear. V was cut by 5 bases and J by 3 bases, with 10 bases left in between. The CDR3 contains 13 residues. The germline gives CDR1 KGHSH, CDR2 LQKENI. CDR3 nucleotides: TGTGCCAGCTCAGCTGCCGCGGACACTGAAGCTTTCTTT. It encodes CASSAAADTEAFF.

This clonotype was seen a handful of times. This CDR3 reads CASSIDWIVNSPLHF. Here the CDR3 DNA reads TGTGCCAGTAGTATTGATTGGATAGTCAACTCACCCCTCCACTTT. The chain uses TRBV19 and TRBJ1-6; no reliable D call. Trimming took off 3 bases at V and 10 bases at J, with 16 bases between the two ends. CDR1 is LNHDA and CDR2 is SQIVND in the germline V gene (reference sequence). This CDR3 is 15 amino acids long.

This clonotype was counted ten times or more. The chain has TRBV5-5 and TRBJ1-3, with TRBD1 as a possible D gene (5 bases). Trimming took 2 bases from V and 0 from J, leaving 12 bases between them. The CDR3 covers 16 residues. Germline V gene sequence: CDR1 SGHKS, CDR2 YYEKEE (reference sequence). The CDR3: CASSFAGKFSGNTIYF. The CDR3, as DNA: TGTGCCAGCAGCTTCGCAGGGAAGTTCTCTGGAAACACCATATATTTT.

This clonotype was counted many times. The chain combines TRBV18 with TRBJ1-3; D not resolved. From germline, CDR1 is KGHSH and CDR2 LQKENI. Deletions cut 5 bases from V and 2 bases from J, with 10 bases between. The CDR3 consists of 14 residues. As DNA, the CDR3 is TGTGCCAGCTCAGCTAAGGGAACTGGAAACACCATATATTTT. It codes for CASSAKGTGNTIYF.

Many counts were recorded for this clonotype. This chain connects TRBV6-1 to TRBJ2-7; 8 bases fit TRBD1. V shed 5 bases and J 1 base; nucleotides not matched to a gene: 7. The CDR3 length is 15 residues. Germline loops: CDR1 MNHNS, CDR2 SASEGT. The CDR3 DNA is TGTGCCAGCAGTACCCCCGGGACAGGATCCTACGAGCAGTACTTC. As protein: CASSTPGTGSYEQYF.

J is TRBJ1-3 and V is TRBV6-9, with a weak D call TRBD1 (6 bases). This CDR3 spans 13 amino acids. Trimming shortened V by 3 bases and J by 4 bases, and 7 bases separated the two germline ends. Per the germline V gene, CDR1 is MNHGY and CDR2 is SVAAGI. The CDR3 DNA reads as TGTGCCAGCAGTTACGGGACAGGAAACACCATATATTTT. Its translation is CASSYGTGNTIYF.

Many counts were recorded for this clonotype. The chain joins TRBV18 to TRBJ1-2, with TRBD1 matching over 12 bases. The CDR3 sequence is 14 residues long. Looked up from germline, CDR1 is KGHSH and CDR2 is LQKENI. Germline trimming cut 3 bases from V and 8 bases from J; bases unmatched to any gene: 4. This CDR3 is CASSPGTGGDGYTF. CDR3 bases: TGTGCCAGCTCACCCGGGACAGGGGGCGACGGCTACACCTTC.

Comments on this clonotype: One base away lies a much larger clone, so this may be a sequencing read error. The chain couples TRBV28 to TRBJ1-4, with 8 bases aligning to TRBD1. This CDR3 is 18 amino acids long. From germline, CDR1 is MDHEN and CDR2 SYDVKM. The ends lost 3 bases at V and 4 bases at J; junction bases unmatched: 13. CDR3 sequence reads: CASSFWTGATGDNEKLFF. CDR3 coding DNA: TGTGCCAGCAGTTTTTGGACTGGGGCGACAGGGGATAATGAAAAACTGTTTTTT.

This clonotype was observed many times. V and J are TRBV18 and TRBJ1-4, with TRBD1 matching 7 bases. This CDR3 has 16 residues. V gave up 1 base and J gave up 8 bases; unmatched junction bases: 10. CDR1 is KGHSH, CDR2 LQKENI, per germline. The CDR3 is CASSPRTVQGREKLFF. The CDR3 nucleotides are TGTGCCAGCTCACCACGCACCGTACAGGGGAGGGAAAAACTGTTTTTT.

This clonotype appeared many times. This chain connects TRBV5-6 to TRBJ1-4; D remains unclear. Trimming pared 0 bases from V and 4 bases from J, leaving 10 bases between. The CDR3 sequence is 15 residues long. Per germline, CDR1 SGHDT and CDR2 YYEEEE. The CDR3 protein is CASSLGPAGNEKLFF. The CDR3 nucleotides read TGTGCCAGCAGCTTGGGGCCGGCGGGTAATGAAAAACTGTTTTTT. Supplemented by reference TRBV5-6 and TRBJ1-4, the full variable domain reads DAGVTQSPTHLIKTRGQQVTLRCSPKSGHDTVSWYQQALGQGPQFIFQYYEEEERQRGNFPDRFSGHQFPNYSSELNVNALLLGDSALYLCASSLGPAGNEKLFFGSGTQLSVL.

This clonotype was seen at least ten times. The conserved final phenylalanine or tryptophan is absent from the CDR3, which likely points to a read error. The CDR3 loop is CASSSQGREGTDTQYL. Written as DNA, the CDR3 is TGTGCCAGTAGTAGTCAGGGGCGAGAGGGCACAGATACGCAGTATCTT. The rearrangement uses TRBV19 and TRBJ2-3; D is possibly TRBD1 (6 bases). Germline V lookup: CDR1 LNHDA, CDR2 SQIVND (reference sequence). The CDR3 covers 16 residues. Trimming shortened V by 4 bases and J by 1 base, and 15 bases separated the two germline ends.

In this sample, this clonotype turned up many times. A read error may be the cause here, since a much bigger clone is one base away. The chain carries TRBV28 and TRBJ1-6, with TRBD1 as a possible D gene (5 bases). Looked up from germline, CDR1 is MDHEN and CDR2 is SYDVKM. This CDR3 comprises 15 residues. The CDR3 DNA is TGTGTCAGCAGTCCCAGGGTTGTCTATAATTCACCCCTCCACTTT. The encoded protein is CVSSPRVVYNSPLHF.

This clonotype occurred many times. The chain uses TRBV7-9 and TRBJ1-1, with TRBD1 as a possible D gene (6 bases). V dropped 6 bases and J dropped 4 bases, with 12 bases sitting between them. This CDR3 comprises 13 residues. Per the germline V gene, CDR1 is SEHNR and CDR2 is FQNEAQ (reference sequence). The DNA for the CDR3 is TGTGCCAGCAGGGGCCAGGGGTTCACTGAAGCTTTCTTT. Protein product: CASRGQGFTEAFF. Looking up the rest from reference TRBV7-9 and TRBJ1-1 gives the full variable domain: DTGVSQNPRHKITKRGQNVTFRCDPISEHNRLYWYRQTLGQGPEFLTYFQNEAQLEKSRLLSDRFSAERPKGSFSTLEIQRTEQGDSAMYLCASRGQGFTEAFFGQGTRLTVV.

The sample holds many counts of this clonotype. The chain couples TRBV28 to TRBJ1-5; tentative D call: TRBD1 (5 bases). With 4 bases removed from V and 6 bases from J, the gap between germline ends came to 19 bases. The length of the CDR3 is 16 residues. Germline V gives CDR1 MDHEN, CDR2 SYDVKM. As DNA, the CDR3 is TGTGCCAGCAGTTCACCGGACATCGGTGCGGGTCAGCCCCAGCATTTT. This encodes CASSSPDIGAGQPQHF.

Ten or more counts support this clonotype. The rearrangement joins TRBV2 to TRBJ2-3, with D perhaps TRBD1 or TRBD2 (5 bases each). This CDR3 contains 14 residues. Germline lookup yields CDR1 SNHLY and CDR2 FYNNEI. Between the trimmed V and J ends, which lost 9 bases and 4 bases, there was a span of 17 bases. CDR3 bases: TGTGCCAGAGCCGGGAAGGTGGGGCCAGATACGCAGTATTTT. Residues: CARAGKVGPDTQYF.

As regards this clonotype: A much larger clone sits a single nucleotide away, making a read error possible. J is TRBJ1-4 and V is TRBV12-3 or TRBV12-4; 7 positions match TRBD1. This CDR3 is 20 amino acids long. The junction had 23 bases not matched to a gene; V was cut back by 6 bases and J by 4 bases. CDR3 DNA sequence: TGTGCCAGCAGCTTTACCTCGGGGTGCTCGGGGGGACAGCTTAATGAAAAACTGTTTTTT. Amino acid sequence: CASSFTSGCSGGQLNEKLFF.

On this clonotype: The DNA is omitted, as the CDR3 cannot be located on it reliably, and the CDR3 follows TCRdb's listing. The chain employs TRBV6-2 or TRBV6-3 and TRBJ2-6. The CDR3 comprises 15 residues, both ends counted. The germline gives CDR1 MNHEY, CDR2 SVGEGT. CDR3 sequence reads: CASRYFASGANVLAF.